This TCR beta chain stems from a study of T cells in Graves' hyperthyroidism and ophthalmopathy. Findings and caveats of the study: Most expanded thyroid clonotypes above 0.001 also appeared in blood.

The investigators amplified TCR beta CDR3 regions from RNA transcripts. The HTBI set primed first-round TCR CDR3 RT-PCR. TCRdb re-analysed the multiplex PCR reads in MiXCR, keeping a single row per CDR3 protein. Among about 500,000 distinct CDR3 sequences listed, 15% to 20% were seen once. This clonotype was found many times. Its antigen remains unknown. Graves' hyperthyroidism is called stable when ophthalmopathy does not progress within 18 months. Hyperthyroidism, newly diagnosed and lasting under 2 months, affected patients aged 18 to 65. Orbital computed tomography, thyroid ultrasound, serum thyroxine and TRAb, and clinical symptoms together informed the diagnoses. Sequencing input: blood. The clonotype was recovered from a woman aged 18-29 years with Graves' hyperthyroidism.

The CDR3 DNA is TGTGCCAGCAGTCCCCCCGCGGAGAGGGAGAACACTGAAGCTTTCTTT. It is translated as CASSPPAERENTEAFF. V and J are TRBV12-3 or TRBV12-4 and TRBJ1-1; D gene uncertain. V lost 5 bases and J lost 1, with 17 bases in between. The CDR3 runs to 16 residues.